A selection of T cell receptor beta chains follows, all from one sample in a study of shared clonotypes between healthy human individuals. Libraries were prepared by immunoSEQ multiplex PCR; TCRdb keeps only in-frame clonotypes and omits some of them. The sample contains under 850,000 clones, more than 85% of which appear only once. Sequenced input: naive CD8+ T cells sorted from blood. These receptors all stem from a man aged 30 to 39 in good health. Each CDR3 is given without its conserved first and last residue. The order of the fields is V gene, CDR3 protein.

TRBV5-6,ASSLQGARQPQH
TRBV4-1,ASSGDRQETQY
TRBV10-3,AISDYGQGGDLSNQPQH
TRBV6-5,ASSYGGRGRGELF
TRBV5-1,ASSSSGVYTEAF
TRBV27,ASREQGWGGDTQY
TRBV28,ASSRVPPETQY
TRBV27,ASRYTRGYGYT
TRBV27,ASSIITHTGSGELF
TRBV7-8,ASSFDRDSSYEQY
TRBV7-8,ASSFAGGFRAGETQY
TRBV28,ASKTLGRGGNTEEETQY
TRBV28,ASSLQQTGELF
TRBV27,ASSPYESSYNEQF
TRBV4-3,ASSQGPLGQGYEQY
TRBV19,ASRPQGEVYEQY
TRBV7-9,ASSSSRESNEKLF
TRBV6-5,ASSYGGSVGANVLT
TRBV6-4,ASSVHNKRQPGSYNEQF
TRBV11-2,ASSLVAGSSYNEQF
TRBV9,ASSLGRGSYNEQF
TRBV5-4,ASSLVGLKGASISNQPQH
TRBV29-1,SGGQGPDTEAF
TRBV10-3,AIGGFVGSHEQY
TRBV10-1,ASSQTGGGYNEQF
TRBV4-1,ASSQERPGQGATYEQY
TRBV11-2,ASSNEVGAQTYEQY
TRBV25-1,ASSGRAGGVYEQY
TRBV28,ATVTGYNEQF
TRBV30,AWSVTGTGDGYT
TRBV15,ATSRAAHEAF
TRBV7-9,ASSSLAGGPETQY
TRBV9,ASSVDPSAQSSYEQY
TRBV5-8,ASSLSAYNEQF
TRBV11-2,ASSQRERGFYHEQY
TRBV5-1,ASSLVVGGRGAETQY
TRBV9,ASSVRGRAFDEQY
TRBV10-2,ASSEGGAYGYT
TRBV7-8,ASRVDRYEQY
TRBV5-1,ASSLEQGTRVEQY
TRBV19,ASTPGTGGFYEQY
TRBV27,ASISGGFPYEQY
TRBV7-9,ASSSGVMGHTDTQY
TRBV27,ASSLVGGPVEQY
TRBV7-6,ASSLSRAGIDNEQF
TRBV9,ASSLYSGTGGYEQY
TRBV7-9,ASSSLGGGTDTQY
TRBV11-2,ASSSGTGLGEQY
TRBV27,ASSLGVRSEQY